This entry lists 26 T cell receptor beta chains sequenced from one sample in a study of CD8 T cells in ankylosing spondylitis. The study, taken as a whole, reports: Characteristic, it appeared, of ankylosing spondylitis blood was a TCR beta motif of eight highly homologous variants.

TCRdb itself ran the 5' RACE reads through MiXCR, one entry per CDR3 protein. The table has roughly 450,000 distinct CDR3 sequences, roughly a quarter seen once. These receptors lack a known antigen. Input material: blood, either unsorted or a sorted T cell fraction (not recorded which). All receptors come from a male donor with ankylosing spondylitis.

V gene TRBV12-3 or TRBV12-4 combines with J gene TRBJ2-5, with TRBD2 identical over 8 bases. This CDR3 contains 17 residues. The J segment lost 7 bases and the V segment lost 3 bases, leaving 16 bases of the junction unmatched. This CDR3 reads CASSFLPSAGGKATQYF. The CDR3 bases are TGTGCCAGCAGTTTTCTTCCCAGCGCGGGGGGAAAGGCGACCCAGTACTTC.

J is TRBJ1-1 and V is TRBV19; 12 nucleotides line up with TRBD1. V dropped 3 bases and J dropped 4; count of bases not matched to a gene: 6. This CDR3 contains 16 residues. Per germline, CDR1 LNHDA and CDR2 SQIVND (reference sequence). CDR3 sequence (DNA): TGTGCCAGTAGTATTCCGGGACAGGGGGCCGGCACTGAAGCTTTCTTT. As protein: CASSIPGQGAGTEAFF.

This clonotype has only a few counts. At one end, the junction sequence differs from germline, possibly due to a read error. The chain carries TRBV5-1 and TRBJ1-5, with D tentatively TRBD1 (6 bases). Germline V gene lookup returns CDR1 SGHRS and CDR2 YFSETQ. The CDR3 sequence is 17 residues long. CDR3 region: CASAPEPGQRSNQPEHF. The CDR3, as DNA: TGCGCCAGCGCGCCTGAACCCGGACAGAGAAGCAATCAGCCCGAGCATTTT. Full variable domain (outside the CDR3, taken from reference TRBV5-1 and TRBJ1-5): KAGVTQTPRYLIKTRGQQVTLSCSPISGHRSVSWYQQTPGQGLQFLFEYFSETQRNKGNFPGRFSGRQFSNSRSEMNVSTLELGDSALYLCASAPEPGQRSNQPEHFGDGTRLSIL.

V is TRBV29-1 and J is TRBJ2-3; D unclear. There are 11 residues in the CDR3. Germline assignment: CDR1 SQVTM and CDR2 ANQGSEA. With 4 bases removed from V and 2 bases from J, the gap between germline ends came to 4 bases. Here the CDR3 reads CSVANTDTQYF. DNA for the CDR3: TGCAGCGTTGCCAACACAGATACGCAGTATTTT.

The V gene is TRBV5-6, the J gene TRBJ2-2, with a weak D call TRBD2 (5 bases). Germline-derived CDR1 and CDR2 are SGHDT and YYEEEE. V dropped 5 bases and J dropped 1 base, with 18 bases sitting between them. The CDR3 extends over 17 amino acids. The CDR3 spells CASRRMEDGWNTGELFF. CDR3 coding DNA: TGTGCCAGCAGACGAATGGAGGACGGCTGGAACACCGGGGAGCTGTTTTTT.

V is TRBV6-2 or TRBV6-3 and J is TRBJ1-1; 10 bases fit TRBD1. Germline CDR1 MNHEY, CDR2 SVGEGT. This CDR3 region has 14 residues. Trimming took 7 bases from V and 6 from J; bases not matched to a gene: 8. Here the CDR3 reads CASTKGTGVSEAFF. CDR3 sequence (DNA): TGTGCCAGCACCAAGGGGACAGGGGTGTCTGAAGCTTTCTTT.

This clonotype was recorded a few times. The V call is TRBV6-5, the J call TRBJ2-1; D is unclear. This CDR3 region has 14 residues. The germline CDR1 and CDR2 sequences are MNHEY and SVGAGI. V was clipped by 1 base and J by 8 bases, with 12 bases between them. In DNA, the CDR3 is TGTGCCAGCAGTTACTTGAGCCCCTTCGATGAGCAGTTCTTC. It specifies CASSYLSPFDEQFF.

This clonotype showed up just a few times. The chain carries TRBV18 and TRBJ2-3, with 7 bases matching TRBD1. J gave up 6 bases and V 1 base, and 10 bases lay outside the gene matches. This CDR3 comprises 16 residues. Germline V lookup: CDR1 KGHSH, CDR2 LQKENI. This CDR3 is CASSPLNTGAEDTQYF. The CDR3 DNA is TGTGCCAGCTCACCACTTAATACAGGGGCAGAGGATACGCAGTATTTT.

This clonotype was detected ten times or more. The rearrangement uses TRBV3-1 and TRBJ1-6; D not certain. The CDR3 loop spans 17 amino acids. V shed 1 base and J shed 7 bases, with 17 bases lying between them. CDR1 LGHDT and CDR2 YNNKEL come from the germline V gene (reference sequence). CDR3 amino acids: CASSQGRLGITNSPLHF. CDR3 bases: TGTGCCAGCAGCCAAGGAAGATTAGGGATAACAAATTCACCCCTCCACTTT.

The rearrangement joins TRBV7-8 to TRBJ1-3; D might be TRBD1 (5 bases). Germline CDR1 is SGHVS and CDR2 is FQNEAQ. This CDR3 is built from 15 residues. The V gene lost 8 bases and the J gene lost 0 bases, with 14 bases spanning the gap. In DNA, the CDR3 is TGTGCCAGCGGATGGGGCACAGACTCTGGAAACACCATATATTTT. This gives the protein CASGWGTDSGNTIYF.

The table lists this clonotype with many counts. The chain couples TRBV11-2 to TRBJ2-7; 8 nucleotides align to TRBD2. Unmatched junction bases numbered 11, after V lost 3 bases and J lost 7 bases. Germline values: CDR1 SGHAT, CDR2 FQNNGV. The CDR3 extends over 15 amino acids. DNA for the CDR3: TGTGCCAGCAGCTTCCCTTGGCGGGAGGCAGGGGAGCAGTACTTC. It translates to CASSFPWREAGEQYF.

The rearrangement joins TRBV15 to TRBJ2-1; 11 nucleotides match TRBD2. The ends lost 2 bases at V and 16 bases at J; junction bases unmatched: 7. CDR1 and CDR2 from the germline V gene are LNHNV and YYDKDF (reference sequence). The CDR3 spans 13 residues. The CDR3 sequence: CATSRLPSGRSFF. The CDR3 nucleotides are TGTGCCACCAGCAGACTACCTAGCGGGAGGAGCTTCTTC.

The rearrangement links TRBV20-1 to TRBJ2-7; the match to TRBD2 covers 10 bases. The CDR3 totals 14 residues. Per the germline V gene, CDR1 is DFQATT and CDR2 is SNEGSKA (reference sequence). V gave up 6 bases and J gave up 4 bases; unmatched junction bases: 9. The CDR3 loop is CSAVLLAGEYEQYF. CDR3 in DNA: TGCAGTGCGGTTCTGCTAGCGGGGGAGTACGAGCAGTACTTC.

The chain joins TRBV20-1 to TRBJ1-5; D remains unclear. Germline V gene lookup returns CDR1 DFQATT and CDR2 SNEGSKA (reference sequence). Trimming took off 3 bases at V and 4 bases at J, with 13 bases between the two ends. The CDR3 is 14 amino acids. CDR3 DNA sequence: TGCAGTGCTAGCCAACCCGGGCCAAATCAGCCCCAGCATTTT. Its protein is CSASQPGPNQPQHF.

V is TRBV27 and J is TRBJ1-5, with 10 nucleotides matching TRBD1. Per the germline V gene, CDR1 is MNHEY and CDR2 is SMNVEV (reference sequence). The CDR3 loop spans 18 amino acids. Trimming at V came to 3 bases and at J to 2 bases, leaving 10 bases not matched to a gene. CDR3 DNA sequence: TGTGCCAGCAGTTTGGGACCGGGACAGGGGCTGGGCAATCAGCCCCAGCATTTT. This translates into CASSLGPGQGLGNQPQHF.

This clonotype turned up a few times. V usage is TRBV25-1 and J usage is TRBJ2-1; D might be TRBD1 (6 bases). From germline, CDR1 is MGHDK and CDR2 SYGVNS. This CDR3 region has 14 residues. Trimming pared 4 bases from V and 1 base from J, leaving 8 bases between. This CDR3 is CASSVRGSYNEQFF. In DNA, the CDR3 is TGTGCCAGCAGTGTCAGGGGTTCCTACAATGAGCAGTTCTTC. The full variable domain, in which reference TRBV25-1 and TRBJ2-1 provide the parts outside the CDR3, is EADIYQTPRYLVIGTGKKITLECSQTMGHDKMYWYQQDPGMELHLIHYSYGVNSTEKGDLSSESTVSRIRTEHFPLTLESARPSHTSQYLCASSVRGSYNEQFFGPGTRLTVL.

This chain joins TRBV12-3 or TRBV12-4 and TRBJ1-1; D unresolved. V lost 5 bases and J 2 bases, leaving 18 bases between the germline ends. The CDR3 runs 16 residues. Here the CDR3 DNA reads TGTGCCAGCAGTCCCCCCCGTCGAGGAGAAAACACTGAAGCTTTCTTT. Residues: CASSPPRRGENTEAFF.

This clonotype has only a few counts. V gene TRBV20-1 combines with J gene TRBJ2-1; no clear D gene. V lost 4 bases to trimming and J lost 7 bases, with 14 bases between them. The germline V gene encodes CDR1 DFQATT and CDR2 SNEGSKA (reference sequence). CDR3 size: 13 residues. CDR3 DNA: TGCAGTGCTACGCAAATGGAAGGGAATGAGCAGTTCTTC. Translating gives CSATQMEGNEQFF.

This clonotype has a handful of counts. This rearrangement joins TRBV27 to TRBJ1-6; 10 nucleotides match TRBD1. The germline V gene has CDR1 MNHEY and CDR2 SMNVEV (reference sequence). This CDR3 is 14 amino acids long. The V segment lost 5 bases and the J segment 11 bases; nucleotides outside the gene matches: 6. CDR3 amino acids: CASSPGTGETPLHF. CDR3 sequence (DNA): TGTGCCAGCAGTCCGGGGACAGGGGAGACACCCCTCCACTTT.

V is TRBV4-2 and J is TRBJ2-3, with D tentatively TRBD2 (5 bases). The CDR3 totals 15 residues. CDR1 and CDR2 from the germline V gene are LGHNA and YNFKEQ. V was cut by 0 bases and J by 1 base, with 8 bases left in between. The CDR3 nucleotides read TGTGCCAGCAGCCAAGAGTACGGGGGCACAGATACGCAGTATTTT. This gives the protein CASSQEYGGTDTQYF.

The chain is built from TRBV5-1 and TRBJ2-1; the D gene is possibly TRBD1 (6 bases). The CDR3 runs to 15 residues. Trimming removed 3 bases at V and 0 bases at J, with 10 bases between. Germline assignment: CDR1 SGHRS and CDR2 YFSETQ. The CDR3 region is CASSSQDSSYNEQFF. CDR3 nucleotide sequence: TGCGCCAGCAGCTCGCAGGACAGCTCCTACAATGAGCAGTTCTTC.

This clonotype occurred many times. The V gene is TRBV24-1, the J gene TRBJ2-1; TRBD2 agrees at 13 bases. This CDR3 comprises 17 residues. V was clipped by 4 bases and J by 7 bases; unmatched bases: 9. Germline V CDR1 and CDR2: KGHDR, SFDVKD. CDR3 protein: CATSDHGLAGVPNEQFF. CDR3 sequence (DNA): TGTGCCACCAGTGACCATGGACTAGCGGGAGTACCTAATGAGCAGTTCTTC.

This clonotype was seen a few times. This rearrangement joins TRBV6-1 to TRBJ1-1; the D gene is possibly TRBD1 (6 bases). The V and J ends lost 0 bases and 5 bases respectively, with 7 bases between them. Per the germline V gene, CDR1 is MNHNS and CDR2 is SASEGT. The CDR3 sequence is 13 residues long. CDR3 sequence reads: CASSEARGTEAFF. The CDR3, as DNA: TGTGCCAGCAGTGAAGCGAGGGGGACTGAAGCTTTCTTT.

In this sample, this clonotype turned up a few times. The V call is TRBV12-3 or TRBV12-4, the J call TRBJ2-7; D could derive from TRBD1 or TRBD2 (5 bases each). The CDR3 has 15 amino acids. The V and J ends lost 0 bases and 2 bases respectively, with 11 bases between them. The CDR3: CASSLAPGGPYEQYF. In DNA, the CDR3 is TGTGCCAGCAGTTTAGCCCCTGGGGGACCCTACGAGCAGTACTTC.

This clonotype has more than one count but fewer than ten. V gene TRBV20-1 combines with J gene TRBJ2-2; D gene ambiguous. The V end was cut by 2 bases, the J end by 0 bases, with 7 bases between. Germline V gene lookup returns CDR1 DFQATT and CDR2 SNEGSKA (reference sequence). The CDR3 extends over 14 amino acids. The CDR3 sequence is CSARRPANTGELFF. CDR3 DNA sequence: TGCAGTGCTAGACGACCGGCGAACACCGGGGAGCTGTTTTTT.

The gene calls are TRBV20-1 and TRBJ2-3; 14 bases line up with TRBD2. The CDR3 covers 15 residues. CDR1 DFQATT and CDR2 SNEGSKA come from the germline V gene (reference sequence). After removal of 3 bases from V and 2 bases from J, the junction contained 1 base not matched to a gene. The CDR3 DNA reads TGCAGTGCTAGGACTAGCGGGAGGGCCACAGATACGCAGTATTTT. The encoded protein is CSARTSGRATDTQYF.